This T cell receptor (beta chain) stems from a study of radiation and T cells in renal cell carcinoma. Noted time point: blood 4 weeks post-SBRT, at nephrectomy. Described treatment: 15 Gy SBRT to primary tumor, nephrectomy 4 weeks later. After SBRT, blood was collected at 2 and 4 weeks, plus baseline. Clear cell pathology was present in this patient's renal cell carcinoma. CDR3 length equals 15 residues. The germline CDR1 and CDR2 sequences are SGDLS and YYNGEE. J lost 2 bases, V lost 0 bases, and 4 bases had no gene match. The method was immunoSEQ multiplex PCR; TCRdb's version includes in-frame clones alone and lacks a portion of them. The data contain around 99,000 clones, 84% of them singletons. General observations from the study: Top tumor clonotypes rose in blood 2 weeks post-radiation, then contracted. Pretreatment tumor biopsies were lacking, so baseline clonotypes are unknown.

About this clone: No antigen is known for it.

This clonotype was sampled from a man between 60 and 70 years old with renal cell carcinoma. Specimen: blood, collected from a patient whose treatment included radiotherapy and nephrectomy. The gene calls are TRBV9 and TRBJ2-5; TRBD2 matches 7 bases. The chain's CDR3 is CASSVAGGPQETQYF. CDR3 bases: TGTGCCAGCAGCGTAGCGGGAGGCCCGCAAGAGACCCAGTACTTC. Combining the CDR3 with reference TRBV9 and TRBJ2-5 gives the whole variable domain DSGVTQTPKHLITATGQRVTLRCSPRSGDLSVYWYQQSLDQGLQFLIQYYNGEERAKGNILERFSAQQFPDLHSELNLSSLELGDSALYFCASSVAGGPQETQYFGPGTRLLVL.